The rows below give T cell receptor beta chains drawn from one sample of a study of blood T cell repertoires in COVID-19. The repertoire was sequenced with immunoSEQ multiplex PCR; TCRdb's copy has only in-frame clones and lacks some. Of around 320,000 clones listed, around 91% are singletons. The sequenced material came from PBMCs or T cells enriched from blood (not recorded which). These receptors all stem from a woman in her late teens or twenties with acute COVID-19. CDR3s include the opening cysteine and the closing phenylalanine or tryptophan. The order of the fields is D gene, clone size, V gene, J gene, CDR3 DNA, CDR3 protein. The D gene is left open where the match is weak. Clone size appears in some rows only: once, few, many, or a class for an expanded clone.

d_call: .; clone_size: .; v_call: TRBV23-1; j_call: TRBJ1-5; cdr3_nt: TGCGCCAGCAGTTGCAGCGCGGGGGGCAATCAGCCCCAGCATTTT; cdr3_aa: CASSCSAGGNQPQHF
d_call: .; clone_size: .; v_call: TRBV27; j_call: TRBJ2-5; cdr3_nt: TGTGCCAGCAGGCTCCAGGGTACCTCCCAAGAGACCCAGTACTTC; cdr3_aa: CASRLQGTSQETQYF
d_call: TRBD1; clone_size: .; v_call: TRBV10-3; j_call: TRBJ2-4; cdr3_nt: TGTGCCATCAGTGAGTCGACAGGGTTCAAAAACATTCAGTACTTC; cdr3_aa: CAISESTGFKNIQYF
d_call: .; clone_size: .; v_call: TRBV9; j_call: TRBJ1-5; cdr3_nt: TGTGCCAGCAGCGCAGGGGTTGCAAGCAATCAGCCCCAGCATTTT; cdr3_aa: CASSAGVASNQPQHF
d_call: .; clone_size: .; v_call: TRBV2; j_call: TRBJ1-5; cdr3_nt: TGTGCCACTTGGGTGGGCTTTAGCAATCAGCCCCAGCATTTT; cdr3_aa: CATWVGFSNQPQHF
d_call: .; clone_size: .; v_call: TRBV5-1; j_call: TRBJ1-1; cdr3_nt: TGCGCCAGCAGCTTGTATGACAGAACGAACACTGAAGCTTTCTTT; cdr3_aa: CASSLYDRTNTEAFF
d_call: TRBD1; clone_size: .; v_call: TRBV2; j_call: TRBJ1-6; cdr3_nt: TGTGCCAGCAGTGGGGGACAGAATAATTCACCCCTCCACTTT; cdr3_aa: CASSGGQNNSPLHF
d_call: .; clone_size: once; v_call: TRBV18; j_call: TRBJ1-1; cdr3_nt: TGTGCCAGCTCACTGCGGCACACTGAAGCTTTCTTT; cdr3_aa: CASSLRHTEAFF
d_call: .; clone_size: .; v_call: TRBV3-1/TRBV3-2; j_call: TRBJ2-6; cdr3_nt: TGTGCCAGCAGCCCACTAAAGGGGCCCCTCTCTGGGGCCAACGTCCTGACTTTC; cdr3_aa: CASSPLKGPLSGANVLTF
d_call: TRBD1; clone_size: few; v_call: TRBV3-1/TRBV3-2; j_call: TRBJ2-2; cdr3_nt: TGTGCCAGCAGCCATCCGGACAGGGTGGGCGGGGAGCTGTTTTTT; cdr3_aa: CASSHPDRVGGELFF
d_call: TRBD1; clone_size: once; v_call: TRBV28; j_call: TRBJ1-2; cdr3_nt: TGTGCCAGTAAATTACCTGGGACAGGGAGCTATGGCTACACCTTC; cdr3_aa: CASKLPGTGSYGYTF
d_call: .; clone_size: .; v_call: TRBV3-1/TRBV3-2; j_call: TRBJ1-3; cdr3_nt: TGTGCCAGCAGCCAGGGGCATTCGTCGGGAAACACCATATATTTT; cdr3_aa: CASSQGHSSGNTIYF
d_call: .; clone_size: .; v_call: TRBV19; j_call: TRBJ1-5; cdr3_nt: TGTGCCAGTAGCAGGGTCGGACAGCCCCAGCATTTT; cdr3_aa: CASSRVGQPQHF
d_call: TRBD1; clone_size: .; v_call: TRBV11-3; j_call: TRBJ1-1; cdr3_nt: TGTGCCAGCAGCTTGGAAAGGGACAGCTCGAACACTGAAGCTTTCTTT; cdr3_aa: CASSLERDSSNTEAFF
d_call: .; clone_size: .; v_call: TRBV14; j_call: TRBJ2-2; cdr3_nt: TGTGCCAGCAGCCAACACTTCGGGTACACCGGGGAGCTGTTTTTT; cdr3_aa: CASSQHFGYTGELFF
d_call: .; clone_size: .; v_call: TRBV19; j_call: TRBJ1-4; cdr3_nt: TGTGCCAGTACCACCACCACCAAACAGGAAAAACTGTTTTTT; cdr3_aa: CASTTTTKQEKLFF
d_call: TRBD2; clone_size: .; v_call: TRBV27; j_call: TRBJ2-7; cdr3_nt: TGTGCCAGCAGGGTGACTAGCGGGGGGTTATACTCCTACGAGCAGTACTTC; cdr3_aa: CASRVTSGGLYSYEQYF
d_call: TRBD1; clone_size: .; v_call: TRBV28; j_call: TRBJ1-4; cdr3_nt: TGTGCCAGCAGTCTCCCGGGACAGGGGAGTGAAAAACTGTTTTTT; cdr3_aa: CASSLPGQGSEKLFF
d_call: .; clone_size: .; v_call: TRBV5-1; j_call: TRBJ2-7; cdr3_nt: TGCGCCAGCAGCTTGGACGGTGGGGCTAACGAGCAGTACTTC; cdr3_aa: CASSLDGGANEQYF
d_call: .; clone_size: .; v_call: TRBV28; j_call: TRBJ1-1; cdr3_nt: TGTGCCAGCAACAGGAGCCCCATGAACACTGAAGCTTTCTTT; cdr3_aa: CASNRSPMNTEAFF
d_call: .; clone_size: .; v_call: TRBV7-9; j_call: TRBJ2-5; cdr3_nt: TGTGCCAGCAGTTATAAGAGTGGCCAAGAGACCCAGTACTTC; cdr3_aa: CASSYKSGQETQYF
d_call: TRBD1; clone_size: once; v_call: TRBV27; j_call: TRBJ2-4; cdr3_nt: TGTGCCAGCAGTCCGGGACAGGCCAAAAACATTCAGTACTTC; cdr3_aa: CASSPGQAKNIQYF
d_call: .; clone_size: .; v_call: TRBV7-3; j_call: TRBJ2-1; cdr3_nt: TGTGCCAGCAGCTTTACTAGATTCTCCTACAATGAGCAGTTCTTC; cdr3_aa: CASSFTRFSYNEQFF
d_call: .; clone_size: .; v_call: TRBV21-1; j_call: TRBJ2-3; cdr3_nt: TGTGCCAGCAGCAAAGAATGCTGGGTACTAGCAGTCCTAAACACAGATACGCAGTATTTT; cdr3_aa: CASSKECWVLAVLNTDTQYF
d_call: .; clone_size: .; v_call: TRBV9; j_call: TRBJ1-4; cdr3_nt: TGTGCCAGCAGCGAACCCTCGGGGGAACTGTTTTTT; cdr3_aa: CASSEPSGELFF
d_call: .; clone_size: .; v_call: TRBV29-1; j_call: TRBJ2-5; cdr3_nt: TGCAGCGTTCGAACAAGGAGGGAGACCCAGTACTTC; cdr3_aa: CSVRTRRETQYF
d_call: TRBD1; clone_size: .; v_call: TRBV3-1/TRBV3-2; j_call: TRBJ1-2; cdr3_nt: TGTGCCAGCAGTCAGGACAGGGCTCCCTATGGCTACACCTTC; cdr3_aa: CASSQDRAPYGYTF
d_call: TRBD2; clone_size: few; v_call: TRBV7-2; j_call: TRBJ2-7; cdr3_nt: TGTGCCAGCAGCCGCCCTCCCGGGGGGGACCCCTACGAGCAGTACTTC; cdr3_aa: CASSRPPGGDPYEQYF
d_call: TRBD2; clone_size: .; v_call: TRBV4-2; j_call: TRBJ2-3; cdr3_nt: TGTGCCAGCAGCGAACGGTCGACTAGCGGGAACCTCCCCACAGATACGCAGTATTTT; cdr3_aa: CASSERSTSGNLPTDTQYF
d_call: .; clone_size: .; v_call: TRBV28; j_call: TRBJ1-4; cdr3_nt: TGTGCCAGCAGCCTCACAGGAGTCAATGAAAAACTGTTTTTT; cdr3_aa: CASSLTGVNEKLFF
d_call: TRBD1; clone_size: .; v_call: TRBV19; j_call: TRBJ1-4; cdr3_nt: TGTGCCAGTAGTCCGGGACAGACCGAAAAACTGTTTTTT; cdr3_aa: CASSPGQTEKLFF
d_call: .; clone_size: .; v_call: TRBV12-3/TRBV12-4; j_call: TRBJ1-1; cdr3_nt: TGTGCCAGCAGGTTCAGGAACACTGAAGCTTTCTTT; cdr3_aa: CASRFRNTEAFF
d_call: .; clone_size: .; v_call: TRBV3-1/TRBV3-2; j_call: TRBJ2-2; cdr3_nt: TGTGCCAGCAGCCCAGCGTATTCGAACACCGGGGAGCTGTTTTTT; cdr3_aa: CASSPAYSNTGELFF
d_call: TRBD2; clone_size: .; v_call: TRBV9; j_call: TRBJ2-1; cdr3_nt: TGTGCCAGCAGCGTAGAAGCTAGAGCGGGAGGGGCAGATGAGCAGTTCTTC; cdr3_aa: CASSVEARAGGADEQFF
d_call: TRBD2; clone_size: .; v_call: TRBV13; j_call: TRBJ2-3; cdr3_nt: TGTGCCAGCAGCTCATCTGGACTAGCGGGACCTCCGGGGACAGATACGCAGTATTTT; cdr3_aa: CASSSSGLAGPPGTDTQYF
d_call: TRBD2; clone_size: once; v_call: TRBV4-2; j_call: TRBJ2-1; cdr3_nt: TGTGCCAGCAGCCAAGGAGGCAGCGGGAGGGTCGGCAATGAGCAGTTCTTC; cdr3_aa: CASSQGGSGRVGNEQFF
d_call: .; clone_size: once; v_call: TRBV24-1; j_call: TRBJ1-3; cdr3_nt: TGTGCCACCAGTGCAGGATCTGGAAACACCATATATTTT; cdr3_aa: CATSAGSGNTIYF
d_call: .; clone_size: .; v_call: TRBV19; j_call: TRBJ1-5; cdr3_nt: TGTGCCAGTAGTATTACAGGGCGCCCAGGAGGTCAGCCCCAGCATTTT; cdr3_aa: CASSITGRPGGQPQHF